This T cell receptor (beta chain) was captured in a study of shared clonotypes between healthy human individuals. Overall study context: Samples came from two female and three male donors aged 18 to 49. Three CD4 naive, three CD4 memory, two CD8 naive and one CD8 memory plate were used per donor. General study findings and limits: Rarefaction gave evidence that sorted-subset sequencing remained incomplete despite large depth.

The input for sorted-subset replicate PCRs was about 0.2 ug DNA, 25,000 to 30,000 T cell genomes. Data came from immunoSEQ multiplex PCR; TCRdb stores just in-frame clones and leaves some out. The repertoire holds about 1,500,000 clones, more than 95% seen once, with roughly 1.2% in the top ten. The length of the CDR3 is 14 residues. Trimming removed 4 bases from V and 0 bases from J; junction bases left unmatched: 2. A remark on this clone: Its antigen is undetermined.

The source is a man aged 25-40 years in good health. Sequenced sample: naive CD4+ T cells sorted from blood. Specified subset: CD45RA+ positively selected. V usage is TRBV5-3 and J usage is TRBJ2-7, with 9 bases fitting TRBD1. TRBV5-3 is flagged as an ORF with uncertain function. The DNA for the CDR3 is TGTGCCAGAAGCCTGACAGGGGGCTCCTACGAGCAGTACTTC. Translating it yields CARSLTGGSYEQYF.